The rows below give T cell receptor beta chains drawn from one sample of a study of monozygotic twins with inflammatory bowel disease. TCRdb reprocessed the 5' RACE reads; each CDR3 protein has one entry and no DNA is given. Its table records approximately 150,000 distinct CDR3 sequences. The sequenced sample was blood. The receptors stem from a human donor with ulcerative colitis or Crohn's disease, or a healthy co-twin of an affected twin (not recorded which). Each CDR3 is given with its conserved first and last residue.

V gene	J gene	CDR3 protein
TRBV5-1	TRBJ2-7	CASSSSDRGYYEQYF
TRBV5-5	TRBJ2-6	CASSLATGAIVGANVLTF
TRBV6-5	TRBJ2-3	CASSYSKDTSYTQYF
TRBV4-3	TRBJ2-4	CASSGMERGIQYF
TRBV7-7	TRBJ1-1	CASSSFSDRANTEAFF
TRBV5-4	TRBJ1-2	CASSWSRDRGGYTF
TRBV20-1	TRBJ2-1	CSALETGSYNEQFF
TRBV7-7	TRBJ2-5	CASSSSGTGVETQYF
TRBV5-1	TRBJ1-6	CASSPPWTDSPLHF
TRBV12-3/TRBV12-4	TRBJ1-4	CASSFSGTGWKLFF
TRBV11-2	TRBJ2-6	CASSFGDRGPGANVLTF
TRBV28	TRBJ2-1	CASATSGTTNNEQFF
TRBV29-1	TRBJ2-4	CSVWESLAKNIQYF
TRBV7-8	TRBJ1-4	CASSPGARRFTNEKLFF
TRBV20-1	TRBJ2-3	CSARGPPIAGVSTDTQYF
TRBV28	TRBJ2-3	CAIRGDLATDTQYF
TRBV18	TRBJ2-7	CASSPSGQVNEQYF
TRBV7-2	TRBJ1-2	CASTQTGGGSYGYTF
TRBV20-1	TRBJ1-1	CSASGEANTEAFF
TRBV5-1	TRBJ2-1	CASSLVVAGEDEQFF
TRBV7-2	TRBJ2-7	CASSLQAAGGLYEQYF
TRBV4-2	TRBJ1-4	CASSQDLTVGNEKLFF
TRBV7-2	TRBJ1-2	CASSFGTVANYGYTF
TRBV20-1	TRBJ2-1	CSASFAGSRRNEQFF
TRBV6-4	TRBJ2-1	CASSETGEGNEQFF
TRBV23-1	TRBJ2-2	CASRRGIGTGELFF
TRBV28	TRBJ2-2	CASSPQAAGELFF
TRBV12-3/TRBV12-4	TRBJ2-2	CASIRRLASPAGELFF
TRBV20-1	TRBJ1-5	CSAIPRGAGAIFQPQHF
TRBV12-3/TRBV12-4	TRBJ2-1	CASSIAGGRYNEQFF
TRBV5-5	TRBJ1-5	CASSRGDDRNQPQHF
TRBV20-1	TRBJ2-7	CSAPRQAYEQYF
TRBV9	TRBJ1-5	CASSVGQGDLPQHF
TRBV28	TRBJ2-7	CASSLPTGQGLYEQYF
TRBV5-6	TRBJ2-7	CASSLVSAGGSKDYEQYF
TRBV10-3	TRBJ1-5	CASRTANNQPQHF
TRBV3-1	TRBJ2-3	CASSQWDFTDTQYF
TRBV6-2/TRBV6-3	TRBJ1-4	CASSYSGSRKLFF
TRBV20-1	TRBJ2-7	CSAKRGRGYEQYF
TRBV27	TRBJ1-2	CASRTVAGYDGYTF
TRBV20-1	TRBJ2-1	CSPGGQGAFNEQFF
TRBV20-1	TRBJ2-1	CSARFGTSSEQFF
TRBV18	TRBJ2-7	CASSLTGGVSSYEQYF
TRBV6-5	TRBJ2-6	CASSYWDSGSGANVLTF
TRBV29-1	TRBJ1-6	CSVALGRGDSPLHF
TRBV5-1	TRBJ2-7	CASSFVGQEGAEQYF
TRBV11-2	TRBJ2-2	CASSLDSGSAGTGELFF
TRBV10-2	TRBJ2-3	CASSLGSRADTQYF